The sequence of this TCR beta chain was determined in a study of cytomegalovirus exposure and HLA in healthy donors. Findings and caveats of the study: When a later analysis was performed, an Asian-associated ancestry cluster reportedly had fewer N-insertions than the roughly 700-donor mean.

The CDR3 spans 14 residues. V was trimmed by 3 bases and J by 4 bases, leaving 11 bases between them. Germline V lookup: CDR1 SGDLS, CDR2 YYNGEE. Worth noting for this clone: Its antigen remains unidentified.

A multiplex PCR was run with 60 Vbeta primers and 13 Jbeta primers. Data came from immunoSEQ multiplex PCR; TCRdb stores just in-frame clones and leaves some out. The sample has about 180,000 clones, roughly 80% seen once; the top ten hold about 2.4%. Sequenced sample: PBMCs. V and J are TRBV9 and TRBJ1-5; a weak D match, TRBD1 (6 bases). This sequence originates from a male donor in good health and CMV-seronegative. CDR3 sequence: CASSGGGRNQPQHF. CDR3 coding DNA: TGTGCCAGCAGCGGTGGGGGCCGAAATCAGCCCCAGCATTTT.